These 28 T cell receptor beta chains share one sample of origin, sequenced in a study of shared clonotypes between healthy human individuals (dated by TCRdb to the early 2020s). CD8 naive samples were obtained by positive selection for CCR7 among CD45RO-negative cells, yielding a CD45RA+CCR7+ population from which TemRA cells were excluded. The library was generated by the immunoSEQ multiplex PCR assay. TCRdb carries this immuneACCESS record with in-frame sequences only. Its versions omit some clonotypes, under half of them owing to an unresolved V gene in the studies checked, with the rest unexplained. A total of hundreds of thousands of clones appear in this sample, about 96% of them only once. The ten biggest clones cover more than 0.085% of the sample. Sequenced input: naive CD8+ T cells sorted from blood. Reading the label with the study, this specimen's cell subset or site is: CD45RA+CCR7+. These TCRs come from a woman aged 25 to 39 in good health.

The chain recombines TRBV27 with TRBJ2-1, with D possibly TRBD2 on 6 matching bases. This CDR3 contains 13 residues. From germline, CDR1 is MNHEY and CDR2 SMNVEV (reference sequence). Trimming shortened V by 5 bases and J by 9 bases, and 14 bases separated the two germline ends. CDR3 region: CASSTGLLLEQFF. CDR3 DNA sequence: TGTGCCAGCAGTACCGGACTACTGCTTGAGCAGTTCTTC.

V is TRBV9 and J is TRBJ2-7, with D unclear. Germline lookup yields CDR1 SGDLS and CDR2 YYNGEE. V was clipped by 0 bases and J by 3 bases, with 7 bases between them. The CDR3 contains 13 residues. The CDR3 DNA reads as TGTGCCAGCAGCGTAGCACAGAGCTACGAGCAGTACTTC. It codes for CASSVAQSYEQYF.

The chain employs TRBV29-1 and TRBJ1-1; D gene unclear. The CDR3 has 14 amino acids. The V end was cut by 3 bases, the J end by 0 bases, with 11 bases between. Per the germline V gene, CDR1 is SQVTM and CDR2 is ANQGSEA. CDR3 protein: CSVEASGMNTEAFF. The CDR3 DNA reads as TGCAGCGTTGAGGCCTCCGGGATGAACACTGAAGCTTTCTTT.

This rearrangement joins TRBV5-6 to TRBJ2-2, with D perhaps TRBD2 (7 bases). The CDR3 has 15 amino acids. With 5 bases removed from V and 7 bases from J, the gap between germline ends came to 18 bases. CDR1 and CDR2 (germline): SGHDT, YYEEEE. CDR3 bases: TGTGCCAGCAGTCCTGGACTAGGGGGGCGCGGGGAGCTGTTTTTT. Translation: CASSPGLGGRGELFF.

The J gene is TRBJ2-2, the V gene TRBV11-2; D is perhaps TRBD1 or TRBD2 (5 bases each). Germline V gene lookup returns CDR1 SGHAT and CDR2 FQNNGV. The CDR3 has 15 residues. Trimming stripped 2 bases from V and 7 bases from J, with 14 bases between. This CDR3 is CASSLMSRGDGELFF. The DNA of the CDR3 is TGTGCCAGCAGCTTAATGAGTCGAGGGGACGGGGAGCTGTTTTTT.

The chain recombines TRBV25-1 with TRBJ2-5, with 7 bases matching TRBD2. This CDR3 has 15 amino acids. Germline V gene sequence: CDR1 MGHDK, CDR2 SYGVNS. V was clipped by 0 bases and J by 4 bases; unmatched bases: 5. CDR3 protein: CASSEYGGGAETQYF. CDR3 nucleotide sequence: TGTGCCAGCAGTGAATATGGGGGAGGGGCAGAGACCCAGTACTTC.

The J gene is TRBJ2-1, the V gene TRBV28; unclear D gene. The V and J ends lost 2 bases and 8 bases respectively, with 7 bases between them. Germline values: CDR1 MDHEN, CDR2 SYDVKM. This CDR3 has 12 residues. The CDR3 loop is CASSLGIDEQFF. The CDR3 bases are TGTGCCAGCAGTTTAGGGATCGATGAGCAGTTCTTC.

This clone was counted a single time. The chain joins TRBV10-3 to TRBJ2-7; TRBD2 might be the D (6 bases). V lost 3 bases to trimming and J lost 4 bases, with 16 bases between them. Germline loops: CDR1 ENHRY, CDR2 SYGVKD. CDR3 length: 15 residues. The CDR3 DNA follows: TGTGCCATCAGTGAAAATCGGGAGCGATTGTACGAGCAGTACTTC. This sequence encodes CAISENRERLYEQYF.

The chain is built from TRBV7-9 and TRBJ1-1, with D maybe TRBD1 (6 bases). This CDR3 has 13 amino acids. The V gene lost 3 bases and the J gene lost 5 bases, with 10 bases spanning the gap. Looked up from germline, CDR1 is SEHNR and CDR2 is FQNEAQ (reference sequence). The CDR3 here is CASSFTGSTEAFF. CDR3 DNA: TGTGCCAGCAGCTTCACAGGGTCTACTGAAGCTTTCTTT.

Only one count was recorded for this clone. The sample contains more than one DNA sequence encoding this CDR3. V and J are TRBV9 and TRBJ1-1; D ambiguous. The CDR3 is made up of 14 amino acids. CDR1 is SGDLS, CDR2 YYNGEE, per germline. V lost 1 base, J lost 2 bases, and 9 bases lay in between. The CDR3 nucleotides read TGTGCCAGCAGCGTATCGTGGGGAAACACTGAAGCTTTCTTT. It yields the protein CASSVSWGNTEAFF.

The chain links TRBV15 to TRBJ2-2, with D perhaps TRBD1 (5 bases). CDR1 and CDR2 (germline): LNHNV, YYDKDF (reference sequence). The V and J ends lost 3 bases and 3 bases respectively, with 11 bases between them. The CDR3 spans 15 residues. DNA for the CDR3: TGTGCCACCAGCAGCCATGGACAAGACACCGGGGAGCTGTTTTTT. This translates into CATSSHGQDTGELFF.

The rearrangement joins TRBV28 to TRBJ2-2; no reliable D call. The germline CDR1 and CDR2 sequences are MDHEN and SYDVKM. Trimming shortened V by 5 bases and J by 6 bases, and 10 bases separated the two germline ends. The CDR3 runs to 13 residues. In nucleotides, the CDR3 is TGTGCCAGCAGTCAGGATCTACCCGGGGAGCTGTTTTTT. Translating gives CASSQDLPGELFF.

Points on this clone: The sample has other DNA sequences that encode this CDR3 too. The chain combines TRBV27 with TRBJ1-1; TRBD1 aligns across 8 bases. Trimming at V came to 2 bases and at J to 4 bases, leaving 3 bases not matched to a gene. CDR1 is MNHEY and CDR2 is SMNVEV in the germline V gene (reference sequence). The CDR3 spans 14 residues. CDR3 in amino acids: CASSLQGAGTEAFF. The CDR3 region has the DNA TGTGCCAGCAGTTTACAGGGGGCCGGCACTGAAGCTTTCTTT.

The count of this clone is one. The chain carries TRBV9 and TRBJ2-2, with 7 bases fitting TRBD2. CDR1 and CDR2 (germline): SGDLS, YYNGEE. The CDR3 loop spans 14 amino acids. V was pared by 6 bases and J by 1 base, with 3 bases of the junction left unmatched. The CDR3 is CASTPGGNTGELFF. The CDR3 DNA sequence: TGTGCCAGCACTCCGGGGGGGAACACCGGGGAGCTGTTTTTT.

There are a few counts of this clone. The gene calls are TRBV2 and TRBJ2-7; 10 bases line up with TRBD1. The CDR3 sequence is 13 residues long. Germline V CDR1 and CDR2: SNHLY, FYNNEI. With 6 bases clipped from V and 2 bases from J, the junction kept 1 base outside the gene matches. CDR3 amino acids: CASRGTGAYEQYF. The CDR3 nucleotides read TGTGCCAGCAGGGGGACAGGGGCCTACGAGCAGTACTTC. Based on the CDR3 plus reference TRBV2 and TRBJ2-7, the full variable domain is EPEVTQTPSHQVTQMGQEVILRCVPISNHLYFYWYRQILGQKVEFLVSFYNNEISEKSEIFDDQFSVERPDGSNFTLKIRSTKLEDSAMYFCASRGTGAYEQYFGPGTRLTVT.

A few counts support this clone. The chain couples TRBV14 to TRBJ1-1, with 9 nucleotides matching TRBD1. V lost 6 bases and J lost 1; bases outside the gene matches: 0. This CDR3 comprises 13 residues. CDR1 and CDR2 (germline): SGHDN, FVKESK. CDR3 protein: CASRDRGNTEAFF. In DNA form, the CDR3 reads TGTGCCAGCAGGGACAGGGGGAACACTGAAGCTTTCTTT. Together with reference TRBV14 and TRBJ1-1, the CDR3 gives the full variable domain: EAGVTQFPSHSVIEKGQTVTLRCDPISGHDNLYWYRRVMGKEIKFLLHFVKESKQDESGMPNNRFLAERTGGTYSTLKVQPAELEDSGVYFCASRDRGNTEAFFGQGTRLTVV.

The V and J genes are TRBV19 and TRBJ2-1, with D possibly being TRBD2 (5 bases). Germline V gene sequence: CDR1 LNHDA, CDR2 SQIVND (reference sequence). The CDR3 loop spans 15 amino acids. V dropped 3 bases and J dropped 3 bases, with 12 bases sitting between them. CDR3 loop: CASSMRSGYYNEQFF. As DNA, the CDR3 is TGTGCCAGTAGTATGCGGAGCGGATACTACAATGAGCAGTTCTTC.

In DNA, the CDR3 is TGTGCCAGCAGCCCCAGGACCGGGACTAGCTCCGACTACCAGTACTTC. Translated, it gives CASSPRTGTSSDYQYF. This sequence joins TRBV7-9 and TRBJ2-5; 9 bases fit TRBD2. Germline V gene lookup returns CDR1 SEHNR and CDR2 FQNEAQ (reference sequence). Trimming at V came to 5 bases and at J to 10 bases, leaving 17 bases not matched to a gene. The CDR3 extends over 16 amino acids.

The V call is TRBV14, the J call TRBJ2-7; weak D call: TRBD1 (6 bases). Germline-derived CDR1 and CDR2 are SGHDN and FVKESK. CDR3 length: 12 residues. The V end was cut by 4 bases, the J end by 4 bases, with 8 bases between. CDR3 coding DNA: TGTGCCAGCAGCCTCGACAGGTACGAGCAGTACTTC. Encoded protein: CASSLDRYEQYF. The full variable domain, rest sourced from reference TRBV14 and TRBJ2-7, is EAGVTQFPSHSVIEKGQTVTLRCDPISGHDNLYWYRRVMGKEIKFLLHFVKESKQDESGMPNNRFLAERTGGTYSTLKVQPAELEDSGVYFCASSLDRYEQYFGPGTRLTVT.

The chain employs TRBV2 and TRBJ2-7; TRBD1 agrees at 10 bases. The length of the CDR3 is 15 residues. CDR1 and CDR2 from the germline V gene are SNHLY and FYNNEI. The J segment lost 3 bases and the V segment lost 6 bases, leaving 8 bases of the junction unmatched. CDR3 loop: CASRGPGTGVYEQYF. CDR3 DNA sequence: TGTGCCAGCAGGGGACCCGGGACAGGGGTCTACGAGCAGTACTTC.

This clone was seen only once. The chain recombines TRBV6-1 with TRBJ1-1, with D possibly TRBD1 on 6 matching bases. There are 15 residues in the CDR3. Per germline, CDR1 MNHNS and CDR2 SASEGT. V dropped 2 bases and J dropped 1 base, with 11 bases sitting between them. The CDR3 is CASSETWTANTEAFF. CDR3 nucleotide sequence: TGTGCCAGCAGTGAAACGTGGACAGCGAACACTGAAGCTTTCTTT.

The chain couples TRBV6-1 to TRBJ2-3, with 8 bases that match TRBD2. With 1 base clipped from V and 2 bases from J, the junction kept 5 bases outside the gene matches. This CDR3 contains 16 residues. The germline V gene encodes CDR1 MNHNS and CDR2 SASEGT. This CDR3 reads CASSEGLASTTDTQYF. In DNA form, the CDR3 reads TGTGCCAGCAGTGAAGGACTAGCGAGTACCACAGATACGCAGTATTTT.

The chain employs TRBV6-1 and TRBJ2-7; D is undetermined. The CDR3 is 13 residues long. Germline CDR1 is MNHNS and CDR2 is SASEGT. V was clipped by 3 bases and J by 5 bases, with 11 bases between them. In DNA, the CDR3 is TGTGCCAGCAGTGAGAGAAGGGTGAACGAGCAGTACTTC. It translates to CASSERRVNEQYF.

V gene TRBV14 combines with J gene TRBJ1-1; D is ambiguous. The V gene's germline CDR1 is SGHDN and CDR2 FVKESK. The CDR3 runs to 13 residues. With 2 bases removed from V and 1 base from J, the gap between germline ends came to 5 bases. The CDR3 here is CASSQWKNTEAFF. The CDR3 DNA is TGTGCCAGCAGCCAATGGAAGAACACTGAAGCTTTCTTT.

The chain links TRBV7-8 to TRBJ1-1; 7 bases align to TRBD1. The CDR3 is 17 amino acids. V shed 5 bases and J 6 bases; nucleotides not matched to a gene: 18. Germline lookup yields CDR1 SGHVS and CDR2 FQNEAQ. CDR3 nucleotide sequence: TGTGCCAGCAGCCAGCTGGTGACAGGGCCCATCGGAGCTGAAGCTTTCTTT. Its translation: CASSQLVTGPIGAEAFF.

In DNA form, the CDR3 reads TGCGCCAGCAGTTTATCCGGGGAGACTGGTGAGCAGTTCTTC. Translated: CASSLSGETGEQFF. This rearrangement joins TRBV10-1 to TRBJ2-1; tentative D call: TRBD2 (5 bases). With 5 bases removed from V and 9 bases from J, the gap between germline ends came to 17 bases. The CDR3 is made up of 14 amino acids. Germline lookup yields CDR1 WNHNN and CDR2 SYGVQD (reference sequence).

V is TRBV6-5 and J is TRBJ1-2; D might be TRBD1 (6 bases). The CDR3 contains 12 residues. V lost 6 bases, J lost 4 bases, and 9 bases lay in between. Germline V gene data show CDR1 as MNHEY and CDR2 as SVGAGI. CDR3 sequence reads: CASREGGYGYTF. The CDR3 DNA reads as TGTGCCAGCAGAGAAGGGGGCTATGGCTACACCTTC.

The chain recombines TRBV7-9 with TRBJ2-1; D tentatively fits TRBD1 or TRBD2 (5 bases each). CDR3 size: 15 residues. Trimming stripped 7 bases from V and 2 bases from J, with 15 bases between. CDR1 is SEHNR and CDR2 is FQNEAQ in the germline V gene (reference sequence). DNA of the CDR3: TGTGCCAGCACGATAGTGGGGGTGGCCTACAATGAGCAGTTCTTC. Translation: CASTIVGVAYNEQFF.